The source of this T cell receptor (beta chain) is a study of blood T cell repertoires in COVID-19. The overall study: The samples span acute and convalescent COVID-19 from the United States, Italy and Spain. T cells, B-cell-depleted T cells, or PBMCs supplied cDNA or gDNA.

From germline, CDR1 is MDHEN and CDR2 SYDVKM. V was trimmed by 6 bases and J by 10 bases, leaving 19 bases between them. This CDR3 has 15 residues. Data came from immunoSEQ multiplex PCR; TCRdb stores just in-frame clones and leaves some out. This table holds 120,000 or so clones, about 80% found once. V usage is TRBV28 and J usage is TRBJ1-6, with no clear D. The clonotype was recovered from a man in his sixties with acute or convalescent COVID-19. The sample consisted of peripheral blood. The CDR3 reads CASSLLRRGVSPLHF. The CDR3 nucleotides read TGTGCCAGCAGCCTCCTTCGGCGGGGAGTATCACCCCTCCACTTT.